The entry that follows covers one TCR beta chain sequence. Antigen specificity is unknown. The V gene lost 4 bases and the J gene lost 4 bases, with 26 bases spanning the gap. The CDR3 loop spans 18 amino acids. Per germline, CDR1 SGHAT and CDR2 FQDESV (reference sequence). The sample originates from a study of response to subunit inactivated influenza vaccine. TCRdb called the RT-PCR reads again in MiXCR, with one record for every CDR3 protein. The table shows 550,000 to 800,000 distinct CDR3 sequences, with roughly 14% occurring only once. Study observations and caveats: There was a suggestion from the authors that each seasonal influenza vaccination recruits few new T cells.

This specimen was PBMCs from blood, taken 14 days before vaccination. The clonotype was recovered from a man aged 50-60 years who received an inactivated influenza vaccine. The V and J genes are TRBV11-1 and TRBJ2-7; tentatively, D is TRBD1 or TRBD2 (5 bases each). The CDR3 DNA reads TGTGCCAGCAGCTCCGATACGGCCGGGACGGAGAACGATTACGAGCAGTACTTC. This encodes CASSSDTAGTENDYEQYF. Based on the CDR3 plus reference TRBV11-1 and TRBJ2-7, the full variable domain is EAEVAQSPRYKITEKSQAVAFWCDPISGHATLYWYRQILGQGPELLVQFQDESVVDDSQLPKDRFSAERLKGVDSTLKIQPAELGDSAMYLCASSSDTAGTENDYEQYFGPGTRLTVT.